These 32 T cell receptor beta chains share one sample of origin, sequenced in a study of shared clonotypes between healthy human individuals. Assay: immunoSEQ multiplex PCR; the TCRdb copy retains only in-frame clones and omits some. The sample lists about 690,000 clones; about nine tenths were seen once. Input material: memory CD8+ T cells from PBMCs. Subset defined: CD45RO+ cells pooled with CCR7-negative TemRA cells. The receptors stem from a young man in good health. Some clones in this sample may be carry-over from other donors' samples.

This chain uses TRBV9 with TRBJ2-7; weak D call: TRBD2 (6 bases). Germline V gives CDR1 SGDLS, CDR2 YYNGEE. The CDR3 runs 13 residues. Trimming cost V 7 bases and J 3 bases, with 14 bases left between them. CDR3 sequence reads: CASGEAHGYEQYF. The CDR3 nucleotides are TGTGCCAGCGGGGAGGCCCATGGCTACGAGCAGTACTTC. Supplemented by reference TRBV9 and TRBJ2-7, the full variable domain reads DSGVTQTPKHLITATGQRVTLRCSPRSGDLSVYWYQQSLDQGLQFLIQYYNGEERAKGNILERFSAQQFPDLHSELNLSSLELGDSALYFCASGEAHGYEQYFGPGTRLTVT.

This chain connects TRBV7-9 to TRBJ1-2; a possible D gene is TRBD1 (5 bases). The CDR3 runs to 15 residues. Trimming shortened V by 5 bases and J by 4 bases, and 17 bases separated the two germline ends. Germline V gene sequence: CDR1 SEHNR, CDR2 FQNEAQ (reference sequence). This CDR3 is CASSPPLLDSYGYTF. The CDR3 nucleotides read TGTGCCAGCAGCCCGCCTCTACTCGACAGCTATGGCTACACCTTC.

The genes are TRBV6-5 and TRBJ1-2; D perhaps matches TRBD1 (5 bases). The V end was cut by 7 bases, the J end by 8 bases, with 14 bases between. CDR1 is MNHEY, CDR2 SVGAGI, per germline. CDR3 length: 12 amino acids. This chain's CDR3 is CASTADSWGYTF. The CDR3 DNA reads as TGTGCCAGCACCGCAGACAGTTGGGGCTACACCTTC.

The chain uses TRBV27 and TRBJ1-2; D remains unclear. The CDR3 has 17 amino acids. V lost 3 bases and J 4 bases, leaving 21 bases between the germline ends. Looked up from germline, CDR1 is MNHEY and CDR2 is SMNVEV (reference sequence). The CDR3: CASSFSGPRPGPYGYTF. The CDR3 region has the DNA TGTGCCAGCAGTTTCTCCGGCCCTCGACCCGGACCCTATGGCTACACCTTC.

The chain recombines TRBV28 with TRBJ1-2; tentatively, D is TRBD1 (6 bases). Germline values: CDR1 MDHEN, CDR2 SYDVKM. Between the trimmed V and J ends, which lost 5 bases and 4 bases, there was a span of 26 bases. The CDR3 has 18 residues. CDR3 nucleotide sequence: TGTGCCAGCAGTCCCCACCGGGACACTTTTCAAATACTCTATGGCTACACCTTC. Its protein is CASSPHRDTFQILYGYTF.

The V call is TRBV28, the J call TRBJ2-7; D remains ambiguous. CDR1 MDHEN and CDR2 SYDVKM come from the germline V gene. The germline V and J ends were trimmed by 3 bases and 4 bases, with 13 bases remaining between them. The CDR3 totals 14 residues. The CDR3 nucleotides are TGTGCCAGCAGTTTTTTTTCGGGTCCGTACGAGCAGTACTTC. This encodes CASSFFSGPYEQYF.

The chain joins TRBV28 to TRBJ2-7; 9 nucleotides agree with TRBD2. This CDR3 is 15 amino acids long. Germline CDR1 MDHEN, CDR2 SYDVKM. V was pared by 5 bases and J by 5 bases, with 10 bases of the junction left unmatched. As DNA, the CDR3 is TGTGCCAGCAGTACAGCTAGCGGGATTCTGAACGAGCAGTACTTC. Its translation is CASSTASGILNEQYF.

V usage is TRBV6-6 and J usage is TRBJ2-7; the D gene is possibly TRBD2 (6 bases). The CDR3 covers 12 residues. The V gene's germline CDR1 is MNHNY and CDR2 SVGAGI (reference sequence). Trimming left V 8 bases short and J 3 bases short, with 11 bases between. This chain's CDR3 is CASASDDYEQYF. The CDR3 nucleotides read TGTGCCAGCGCTAGCGATGACTACGAGCAGTACTTC.

The gene calls are TRBV19 and TRBJ2-1; no reliable D call. This CDR3 has 11 amino acids. V was trimmed by 6 bases and J by 6 bases, leaving 6 bases between them. The germline V gene has CDR1 LNHDA and CDR2 SQIVND (reference sequence). The CDR3 loop reads CASSQVNEQFF. The CDR3 nucleotides read TGTGCCAGTAGCCAAGTCAATGAGCAGTTCTTC.

The V call is TRBV28, the J call TRBJ2-5; tentatively, D is TRBD1 (5 bases). The DNA matches TRBJ2-7 better at its end, which makes the J call doubtful. Germline lookup yields CDR1 MDHEN and CDR2 SYDVKM. The CDR3 is 13 residues long. CDR3 amino acids: CASSSTVSYEQYF. As DNA, the CDR3 is TGTGCCAGCAGCTCGACAGTCTCCTACGAGCAGTACTTC.

Note on this clone: One end of the junction fails to match germline, which may point to a read error. The gene calls are TRBV9 and TRBJ2-3; tentatively, D is TRBD1 or TRBD2 (5 bases each). This CDR3 region has 15 residues. Germline V CDR1 and CDR2: SGDLS, YYNGEE. The CDR3 coding sequence is TGTGGCAGCAGGGCCGGGCTAGCAGGCACAGATACGCAGTATTTT. This codes for CGSRAGLAGTDTQYF.

The chain carries TRBV5-6 and TRBJ2-1, with 8 bases that match TRBD1. V was pared by 1 base and J by 10 bases, with 13 bases of the junction left unmatched. The germline V gene has CDR1 SGHDT and CDR2 YYEEEE. This CDR3 spans 16 amino acids. CDR3 protein: CASSLLETGDFGEQFF. The CDR3 DNA follows: TGTGCCAGCAGCTTGTTAGAGACAGGGGATTTTGGGGAGCAGTTCTTC.

The chain recombines TRBV7-9 with TRBJ2-7; 7 bases line up with TRBD1. CDR3 length equals 14 residues. Germline CDR1 is SEHNR and CDR2 is FQNEAQ (reference sequence). V was clipped by 5 bases and J by 3 bases; unmatched bases: 7. The CDR3 bases are TGTGCCAGCAGCCCCTCGGGACAGCACTACGAGCAGTACTTC. Amino acids: CASSPSGQHYEQYF.

The rearrangement links TRBV6-5 to TRBJ2-7; D is unclear. From germline, CDR1 is MNHEY and CDR2 SVGAGI. CDR3 length equals 15 residues. The ends were cut back, 0 bases at V and 6 bases at J, with 15 bases in the middle. Here the CDR3 DNA reads TGTGCCAGCAGTTACTCCGGCCCATTCCGATCCGAGCAGTACTTC. The encoded protein is CASSYSGPFRSEQYF.

J is TRBJ1-1 and V is TRBV28; D gene ambiguous. The CDR3 loop spans 13 amino acids. The germline gives CDR1 MDHEN, CDR2 SYDVKM. V was shortened by 7 bases and J by 4 bases, with 13 bases between the two germline ends. CDR3 in amino acids: CASTTAGSTEAFF. In DNA, the CDR3 is TGTGCCAGCACCACGGCGGGGTCCACTGAAGCTTTCTTT.

V is TRBV27 and J is TRBJ1-5; possibly TRBD1 for D (6 bases). Germline CDR1 is MNHEY and CDR2 is SMNVEV (reference sequence). This CDR3 has 15 amino acids. Trimming left V 6 bases short and J 0 bases short, with 12 bases between. DNA of the CDR3: TGTGCCAGCAGGAAAGGGGGTATTAGCAATCAGCCCCAGCATTTT. Residues: CASRKGGISNQPQHF.

The gene calls are TRBV27 and TRBJ2-7; 8 bases fit TRBD2. Trimming cost V 6 bases and J 5 bases; bases outside gene matches: 15. The CDR3 covers 16 residues. Germline CDR1 reads MNHEY; CDR2 reads SMNVEV (reference sequence). Here the CDR3 DNA reads TGTGCCAGCAGCTATCGCCGGGGACTAGTGCAGAACGAGCAGTACTTC. Translating it yields CASSYRRGLVQNEQYF.

This chain uses TRBV9 with TRBJ1-3; D is unresolved. The length of the CDR3 is 14 residues. CDR1 is SGDLS, CDR2 YYNGEE, per germline. V was shortened by 5 bases and J by 4 bases, with 13 bases between the two germline ends. The CDR3 DNA sequence: TGTGCCAGCAGTTCATCTGGGCGAGGAAACACCATATATTTT. Translation gives CASSSSGRGNTIYF.

This sequence joins TRBV5-5 and TRBJ2-7, with D perhaps TRBD2 (5 bases). Germline V gene sequence: CDR1 SGHKS, CDR2 YYEKEE (reference sequence). V dropped 4 bases and J dropped 0 bases, with 11 bases sitting between them. The CDR3 is 14 residues long. Here the CDR3 DNA reads TGTGCCAGCAGCGTTAGCGCCTTCTCCTACGAGCAGTACTTC. Protein: CASSVSAFSYEQYF. Variable domain in full (rest from reference TRBV5-5 and TRBJ2-7): DAGVTQSPTHLIKTRGQQVTLRCSPISGHKSVSWYQQVLGQGPQFIFQYYEKEERGRGNFPDRFSARQFPNYSSELNVNALLLGDSALYLCASSVSAFSYEQYFGPGTRLTVT.

As concerns this clone: The same CDR3 can be traced to other DNA sequences in this sample. The chain has TRBV27 and TRBJ2-7; TRBD1 agrees at 10 bases. The germline V gene has CDR1 MNHEY and CDR2 SMNVEV (reference sequence). This CDR3 is built from 16 residues. Germline trimming cut 0 bases from V and 4 bases from J; bases unmatched to any gene: 6. DNA for the CDR3: TGTGCCAGCAGTTTATCTCCCGGGACAGGGGTGTACGAGCAGTACTTC. This gives the protein CASSLSPGTGVYEQYF.

This chain connects TRBV6-1 to TRBJ2-3; 10 positions agree with TRBD2. This CDR3 region has 19 residues. Germline assignment: CDR1 MNHNS and CDR2 SASEGT. After removal of 2 bases from V and 5 bases from J, the junction contained 16 bases not matched to a gene. CDR3 sequence: CASSEPVSSGSADRDTQYF. The CDR3 nucleotides read TGTGCCAGCAGTGAACCAGTGTCTAGCGGGAGTGCAGACCGAGATACGCAGTATTTT.

A single count supports this clone. The chain combines TRBV6-5 with TRBJ2-2; D not resolved. V lost 1 base and J lost 2, with 5 bases in between. CDR1 and CDR2 from the germline V gene are MNHEY and SVGAGI. This CDR3 contains 14 residues. CDR3 in amino acids: CASSYFSNTGELFF. DNA for the CDR3: TGTGCCAGCAGTTACTTCTCAAACACCGGGGAGCTGTTTTTT.

V gene TRBV4-1 combines with J gene TRBJ2-7, with unresolved D. Between the trimmed V and J ends, which lost 0 bases and 2 bases, there was a span of 8 bases. The CDR3 consists of 14 residues. Germline-derived CDR1 and CDR2 are MGHRA and YSYEKL. The CDR3 spells CASSQDGWAYEQYF. CDR3 nucleotides: TGCGCCAGCAGCCAAGATGGCTGGGCCTACGAGCAGTACTTC.

The chain uses TRBV5-4 and TRBJ2-7; 7 bases agree with TRBD2. The CDR3 covers 15 residues. The germline V gene has CDR1 SGHNT and CDR2 YYREEE (reference sequence). V lost 6 bases to trimming and J lost 4 bases; unmatched junction nucleotides: 13. This CDR3 reads CASTIVREGLYEQYF. Here the CDR3 DNA reads TGTGCCAGCACCATAGTTAGGGAGGGGCTATACGAGCAGTACTTC.

This chain uses TRBV9 with TRBJ2-1, with 8 positions matching TRBD1. CDR3 length: 16 residues. J was trimmed by 0 bases and V by 3 bases; bases with no gene match: 5. Germline-derived CDR1 and CDR2 are SGDLS and YYNGEE. The CDR3 loop is CASSAATGDSYNEQFF. CDR3 bases: TGTGCCAGCAGCGCAGCGACAGGGGACTCCTACAATGAGCAGTTCTTC.

The gene calls are TRBV7-2 and TRBJ1-5; D call uncertain. The germline V gene encodes CDR1 SGHTA and CDR2 FQGNSA. V lost 5 bases and J 3 bases, leaving 11 bases between the germline ends. The CDR3 covers 14 residues. CDR3: CASSRHSSNQPQHF. DNA of the CDR3: TGTGCCAGCAGCCGACATAGTTCCAATCAGCCCCAGCATTTT.

V and J are TRBV4-3 and TRBJ1-1, with a weak D call TRBD1 (5 bases). CDR1 and CDR2 (germline): LGHNA, YSLEER. This CDR3 spans 16 amino acids. The V end was cut by 1 base, the J end by 7 bases, with 19 bases between. Here the CDR3 DNA reads TGCGCCAGCAGCCAAGCTCCGGGAGTGGGGCGGAATGAAGCTTTCTTT. Encoded protein: CASSQAPGVGRNEAFF.

This rearrangement joins TRBV7-8 to TRBJ2-1; 7 positions agree with TRBD2. J was trimmed by 2 bases and V by 1 base; bases with no gene match: 5. Germline lookup yields CDR1 SGHVS and CDR2 FQNEAQ. The CDR3 loop spans 16 amino acids. CDR3 DNA: TGTGCCAGCAGCTTAGTGGGCGGGAGCCCCTACAATGAGCAGTTCTTC. It encodes CASSLVGGSPYNEQFF.

V is TRBV7-8 and J is TRBJ2-7; TRBD2 aligns across 9 bases. V gave up 3 bases and J gave up 0 bases; unmatched junction bases: 0. This CDR3 region has 14 residues. Germline loops: CDR1 SGHVS, CDR2 FQNEAQ. Here the CDR3 DNA reads TGTGCCAGCAGCTTTAGCGGGAGCTCCTACGAGCAGTACTTC. Amino acids: CASSFSGSSYEQYF. Together with reference TRBV7-8 and TRBJ2-7, the CDR3 gives the full variable domain: GAGVSQSPRYKVAKRGQDVALRCDPISGHVSLFWYQQALGQGPEFLTYFQNEAQLDKSGLPSDRFFAERPEGSVSTLKIQRTQQEDSAVYLCASSFSGSSYEQYFGPGTRLTVT.

This chain connects TRBV15 to TRBJ1-1; D call uncertain. The CDR3 length is 11 residues. Germline CDR1 and CDR2: LNHNV and YYDKDF (reference sequence). Deletions cut 6 bases from V and 1 base from J, with 3 bases between. The CDR3 protein is CATRENTEAFF. Written as DNA, the CDR3 is TGTGCCACCAGAGAGAACACTGAAGCTTTCTTT.

The chain uses TRBV30 and TRBJ1-1; possibly TRBD1 for D (5 bases). CDR3 length: 17 residues. Trimming removed 0 bases from V and 0 bases from J, with 17 bases in between. CDR1 and CDR2 from the germline V gene are GTSNPN and SVGIG (reference sequence). CDR3 sequence reads: CAWSVLPWGRMNTEAFF. The CDR3 region has the DNA TGTGCCTGGAGTGTACTCCCCTGGGGGAGGATGAACACTGAAGCTTTCTTT.

The J gene is TRBJ1-2, the V gene TRBV2; no clear D gene. The germline V gene has CDR1 SNHLY and CDR2 FYNNEI. CDR3 size: 13 residues. With 0 bases removed from V and 5 bases from J, the gap between germline ends came to 7 bases. Here the CDR3 DNA reads TGTGCCAGCAGTGAAGCGCTGGGGTATGGCTACACCTTC. Translation gives CASSEALGYGYTF.